Below are 21 T cell receptor beta chains sequenced from a single sample in a study of shared clonotypes between healthy human individuals. Produced via immunoSEQ multiplex PCR; TCRdb's table is partial and in-frame only. The data hold about 2 million clones, with around 96% observed a single time. It was CD45RO-negative cells, positively selected for CCR7, that made up naive CD8 cells, with terminally differentiated effector memory CD45RA+ cells excluded. Sequences were obtained from naive CD8+ T cells sorted from blood. Receptors were obtained from a man in his late teens or twenties in good health.

The J gene is TRBJ2-4, the V gene TRBV6-1; TRBD2 is a possible D gene (5 bases). CDR3 size: 15 residues. V was pared by 1 base and J by 6 bases, with 13 bases between. Germline V gives CDR1 MNHNS, CDR2 SASEGT. This CDR3 reads CASSEVRVVGNIQYF. DNA for the CDR3: TGTGCCAGCAGTGAAGTGAGGGTGGTGGGAAACATTCAGTACTTC.

V usage is TRBV27 and J usage is TRBJ2-7; weak D call: TRBD1 (6 bases). The V end was cut by 2 bases, the J end by 6 bases, with 11 bases between. Germline V gene sequence: CDR1 MNHEY, CDR2 SMNVEV (reference sequence). This CDR3 region has 13 residues. In DNA form, the CDR3 reads TGTGCCAGCAGTTTACTCAGGGGTAGCGAGCAGTACTTC. Encoded protein: CASSLLRGSEQYF.

This clone was found a few times. The gene calls are TRBV6-6 and TRBJ1-5, with TRBD1 as a possible D gene (5 bases). The V gene lost 5 bases and the J gene lost 7 bases, with 9 bases spanning the gap. This CDR3 region has 12 residues. Germline assignment: CDR1 MNHNY and CDR2 SVGAGI (reference sequence). For the CDR3, the DNA is TGTGCCAGCAGTCCAGGGTACCAGCCCCAGCATTTT. Translating it yields CASSPGYQPQHF.

This clone occurred once. V is TRBV7-6 and J is TRBJ1-4; D is ambiguous. The germline gives CDR1 SGHVS, CDR2 FNYEAQ. V shed 5 bases and J shed 5 bases, with 12 bases lying between them. The CDR3 totals 14 residues. The CDR3 loop is CASSTTTTNEKLFF. In DNA form, the CDR3 reads TGTGCCAGCAGCACGACAACCACCAATGAAAAACTGTTTTTT.

This rearrangement joins TRBV4-1 to TRBJ2-7; perhaps D is TRBD1 or TRBD2 (5 bases each). CDR3 length: 15 residues. The ends were cut back, 0 bases at V and 4 bases at J, with 13 bases in the middle. Per germline, CDR1 MGHRA and CDR2 YSYEKL. As DNA, the CDR3 is TGCGCCAGCAGCCAAGAAGCAGAGGGGTGGTACGAGCAGTACTTC. It specifies CASSQEAEGWYEQYF.

This clone was detected only once. This chain connects TRBV27 to TRBJ2-3; TRBD1 matches at 9 bases. V lost 5 bases to trimming and J lost 10 bases; unmatched junction nucleotides: 13. The CDR3 runs 15 residues. CDR1 MNHEY and CDR2 SMNVEV come from the germline V gene (reference sequence). The CDR3 is CASSPLTGTGNAQYF. CDR3 DNA sequence: TGTGCCAGCAGTCCCCTCACCGGGACAGGGAATGCGCAGTATTTT.

This chain links TRBV11-2 with TRBJ2-7, with D perhaps matching TRBD1 (6 bases). CDR1 and CDR2 from the germline V gene are SGHAT and FQNNGV. Trimming took 2 bases from V and 0 from J, leaving 14 bases between them. The CDR3 loop spans 16 amino acids. The CDR3 sequence is CASSLRSRTDSYEQYF. DNA for the CDR3: TGTGCCAGCAGCTTACGTTCCAGGACAGACTCCTACGAGCAGTACTTC. Drawing the rest from reference TRBV11-2 and TRBJ2-7, the complete variable domain is EAGVAQSPRYKIIEKRQSVAFWCNPISGHATLYWYQQILGQGPKLLIQFQNNGVVDDSQLPKDRFSAERLKGVDSTLKIQPAKLEDSAVYLCASSLRSRTDSYEQYFGPGTRLTVT.

The rearrangement uses TRBV6-5 and TRBJ1-2; D unclear. Trimming left V 6 bases short and J 4 bases short, with 12 bases between. The CDR3 totals 13 residues. The V gene's germline CDR1 is MNHEY and CDR2 SVGAGI. The CDR3 nucleotides read TGTGCCAGCAGGGTCAGTACTCCCTATGGCTACACCTTC. The encoded protein is CASRVSTPYGYTF.

The rearrangement joins TRBV7-6 to TRBJ1-5, with D possibly being TRBD1 (5 bases). The CDR3 is made up of 15 amino acids. Trimming removed 2 bases at V and 0 bases at J, with 8 bases between. Germline loops: CDR1 SGHVS, CDR2 FNYEAQ. CDR3 loop: CASSLHGGSNQPQHF. CDR3 nucleotide sequence: TGTGCCAGCAGCTTACATGGGGGTAGCAATCAGCCCCAGCATTTT. The variable domain in full, completed from reference TRBV7-6 and TRBJ1-5, reads GAGVSQSPRYKVTKRGQDVALRCDPISGHVSLYWYRQALGQGPEFLTYFNYEAQQDKSGLPNDRFSAERPEGSISTLTIQRTEQRDSAMYRCASSLHGGSNQPQHFGDGTRLSIL.

This chain uses TRBV13 with TRBJ1-1, with D uncertain. The germline CDR1 and CDR2 sequences are PRHDT and FYEKMQ (reference sequence). V was clipped by 4 bases and J by 1 base, with 13 bases between them. The CDR3 has 15 amino acids. CDR3 region: CASSSLLTTNTEAFF. The DNA of the CDR3 is TGTGCCAGCAGCTCCCTCCTCACGACGAACACTGAAGCTTTCTTT. Drawing the rest from reference TRBV13 and TRBJ1-1, the complete variable domain is AAGVIQSPRHLIKEKRETATLKCYPIPRHDTVYWYQQGPGQDPQFLISFYEKMQSDKGSIPDRFSAQQFSDYHSELNMSSLELGDSALYFCASSSLLTTNTEAFFGQGTRLTVV.

The chain joins TRBV19 to TRBJ2-7; D may be TRBD2 (5 bases). The CDR3 has 14 residues. The germline CDR1 and CDR2 sequences are LNHDA and SQIVND (reference sequence). V was cut by 3 bases and J by 0 bases, with 9 bases left in between. CDR3 region: CASSMAGLSYEQYF. The CDR3 coding sequence is TGTGCCAGTAGTATGGCGGGCCTCTCCTACGAGCAGTACTTC. The full variable domain, completed using reference TRBV19 and TRBJ2-7, is DGGITQSPKYLFRKEGQNVTLSCEQNLNHDAMYWYRQDPGQGLRLIYYSQIVNDFQKGDIAEGYSVSREKKESFPLTVTSAQKNPTAFYLCASSMAGLSYEQYFGPGTRLTVT.

The chain recombines TRBV15 with TRBJ2-1, with D perhaps matching TRBD2 (6 bases). Trimming removed 5 bases from V and 1 base from J, with 18 bases in between. The V gene's germline CDR1 is LNHNV and CDR2 YYDKDF (reference sequence). This CDR3 spans 17 amino acids. CDR3 residues: CATSGRFGGVSYNEQFF. CDR3 coding DNA: TGTGCCACCAGCGGAAGGTTCGGCGGGGTTTCCTACAATGAGCAGTTCTTC. The full variable domain, its missing parts supplied by reference TRBV15 and TRBJ2-1, is DAMVIQNPRYQVTQFGKPVTLSCSQTLNHNVMYWYQQKSSQAPKLLFHYYDKDFNNEADTPDNFQSRRPNTSFCFLDIRSPGLGDTAMYLCATSGRFGGVSYNEQFFGPGTRLTVL.

The chain combines TRBV4-1 with TRBJ1-1; D possibly corresponds to TRBD1 (6 bases). Between the trimmed V and J ends, which lost 9 bases and 1 base, there was a span of 12 bases. The CDR3 extends over 13 amino acids. The germline V gene encodes CDR1 MGHRA and CDR2 YSYEKL. CDR3 sequence: CASGRGANTEAFF. CDR3 coding DNA: TGCGCCAGTGGGAGGGGGGCGAACACTGAAGCTTTCTTT.

The gene calls are TRBV4-1 and TRBJ2-5, with D perhaps matching TRBD1 (5 bases). V shed 1 base and J shed 5 bases, with 14 bases lying between them. This CDR3 region has 15 residues. Germline V gene data show CDR1 as MGHRA and CDR2 as YSYEKL. The CDR3 DNA reads TGCGCCAGCAGCCAAGCGCCAGTGGCAGGGGAGACCCAGTACTTC. As protein: CASSQAPVAGETQYF.

In its sample, this clone was seen once. V and J are TRBV4-3 and TRBJ2-1; 8 nucleotides line up with TRBD2. Germline CDR1 LGHNA, CDR2 YSLEER. The CDR3 consists of 15 residues. J lost 7 bases, V lost 4 bases, and 9 bases had no gene match. CDR3 coding DNA: TGCGCCAGCAGCCCCCTCGAAAGCGGGAGAAATGAGCAGTTCTTC. Its protein is CASSPLESGRNEQFF.

The genes are TRBV11-3 and TRBJ2-1, with TRBD2 matching 8 bases. V was pared by 2 bases and J by 0 bases, with 9 bases of the junction left unmatched. The CDR3 loop spans 18 amino acids. Germline assignment: CDR1 SGHNT and CDR2 YENEEA. CDR3 sequence reads: CASSLSEAGGPSYNEQFF. The CDR3 DNA reads as TGTGCCAGCAGCTTAAGCGAGGCGGGGGGTCCCTCCTACAATGAGCAGTTCTTC.

Details on this clone: Distinct nucleotide sequences in the sample also encode this CDR3. The genes are TRBV7-9 and TRBJ2-5; D perhaps matches TRBD2 (6 bases). The CDR3 length is 14 residues. CDR1 and CDR2 from the germline V gene are SEHNR and FQNEAQ (reference sequence). V was clipped by 0 bases and J by 2 bases, with 7 bases between them. CDR3 in DNA: TGTGCCAGCAGCTTAGCTGGAGGGCAAGAGACCCAGTACTTC. This sequence encodes CASSLAGGQETQYF.

The CDR3 coding sequence is TGTGCCAGCAGTTATCCGAGCGGGAGGGGGGAGACCCAGTACTTC. Translating it yields CASSYPSGRGETQYF. The chain employs TRBV6-5 and TRBJ2-5; TRBD2 matches at 10 bases. V lost 3 bases, J lost 5 bases, and 6 bases stayed unmatched. Germline loops: CDR1 MNHEY, CDR2 SVGAGI. The CDR3 extends over 15 amino acids.

The chain employs TRBV9 and TRBJ2-1; the D gene could be TRBD1 or TRBD2 (5 bases each). The germline gives CDR1 SGDLS, CDR2 YYNGEE. V was shortened by 3 bases and J by 6 bases, with 13 bases between the two germline ends. CDR3 length equals 14 residues. CDR3 coding DNA: TGTGCCAGCAGCGCTGGGACCCCGGGCAATGAGCAGTTCTTC. It encodes CASSAGTPGNEQFF.

The chain has TRBV5-5 and TRBJ2-7, with a tentative D call TRBD1 (6 bases). With 9 bases removed from V and 5 bases from J, the gap between germline ends came to 12 bases. CDR3 length equals 11 residues. Per the germline V gene, CDR1 is SGHKS and CDR2 is YYEKEE (reference sequence). DNA of the CDR3: TGTGCCACCTCAGGGGTAAACGAGCAGTACTTC. Protein sequence: CATSGVNEQYF.

V gene TRBV29-1 combines with J gene TRBJ1-1; unclear D gene. The CDR3 consists of 12 residues. Trimming pared 3 bases from V and 3 bases from J, leaving 8 bases between. Per germline, CDR1 SQVTM and CDR2 ANQGSEA. In DNA form, the CDR3 reads TGCAGCGTTGAGGAGGTGGACACTGAAGCTTTCTTT. As protein: CSVEEVDTEAFF. Full variable domain (outside the CDR3, taken from reference TRBV29-1 and TRBJ1-1): SAVISQKPSRDICQRGTSLTIQCQVDSQVTMMFWYRQQPGQSLTLIATANQGSEATYESGFVIDKFPISRPNLTFSTLTVSNMSPEDSSIYLCSVEEVDTEAFFGQGTRLTVV.